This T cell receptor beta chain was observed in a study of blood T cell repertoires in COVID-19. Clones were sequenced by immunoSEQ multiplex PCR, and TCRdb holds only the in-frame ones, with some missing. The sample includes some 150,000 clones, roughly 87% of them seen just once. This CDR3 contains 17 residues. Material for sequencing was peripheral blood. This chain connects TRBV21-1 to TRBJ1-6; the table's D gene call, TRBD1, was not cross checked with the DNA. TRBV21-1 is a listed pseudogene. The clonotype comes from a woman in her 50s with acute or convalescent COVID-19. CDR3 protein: CASSKLGVRGNNSPLHF. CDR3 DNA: TGTGCCAGCAGCAAATTAGGGGTGAGAGGTAATAATTCACCCCTCCACTTT.